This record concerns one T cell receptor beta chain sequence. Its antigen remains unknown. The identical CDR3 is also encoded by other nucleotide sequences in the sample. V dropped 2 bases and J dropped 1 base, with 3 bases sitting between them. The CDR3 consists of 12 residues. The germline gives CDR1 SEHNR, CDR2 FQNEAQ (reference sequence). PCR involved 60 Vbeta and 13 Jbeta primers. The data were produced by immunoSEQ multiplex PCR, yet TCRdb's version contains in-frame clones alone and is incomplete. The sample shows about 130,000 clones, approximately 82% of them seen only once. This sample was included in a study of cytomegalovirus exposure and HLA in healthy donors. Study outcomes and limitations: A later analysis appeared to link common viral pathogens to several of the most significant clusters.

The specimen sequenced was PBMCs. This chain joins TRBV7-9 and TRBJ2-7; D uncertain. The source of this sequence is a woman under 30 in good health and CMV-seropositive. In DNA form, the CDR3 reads TGTGCCAGCAGCTTATCTTCCTACGAGCAGTACTTC. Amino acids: CASSLSSYEQYF.